This T cell receptor beta chain was identified during a study of blood T cell repertoires in COVID-19. Donors in Cohort 3 counted as recovered after two negative PCRs, clearance, or symptom resolution. On this clone itself: Relative to the germline gene, one junction end is altered; a read error may explain this.

The CDR3 spans 16 residues. CDR1 SNHLY and CDR2 FYNNEI come from the germline V gene. Only in-frame clones appear in the TCRdb table, and some are missing; sequencing was by immunoSEQ multiplex PCR. This sample has 300,000 to 450,000 clones, with roughly nine tenths found just once. V usage is TRBV2 and J usage is TRBJ1-5; 8 bases fit TRBD1. The source of this sequence is a man between 18 and 35 years old who had recovered from COVID-19. The specimen was PBMCs or T cells enriched from blood (not recorded which). The CDR3 DNA is TGTGCCAGTAGTGGCCGGACAGGGCTGAGCAATCAGCCCCAGCATTTT. Amino acid sequence: CASSGRTGLSNQPQHF.